What follows are 16 T cell receptor beta chains derived from one specimen sequenced in a study of vaccination and CD4 T cells after COVID-19. Treatment: roughly ten-day PBMC culture with coronavirus spike peptide pools or control peptides (ViraFEST assay). No cognate antigen is known for these TCRs. CD4+ T cells that had been cultured provided DNA sequenced with the Oncomine TCR Beta short-read assay. TCRdb re-derived calls from the PCR reads in MiXCR, one entry per CDR3 protein. The sample records around 13,000 distinct CDR3 sequences, more than 20% being singletons. This material consisted of CD4+ T cells from blood, cultured in vitro, taken after SARS-CoV-2 vaccination. The receptor source for this set is a human donor who had recovered from COVID-19.

This clonotype has only a few counts. The chain is built from TRBV7-9 and TRBJ2-6; TRBD1 aligns across 9 bases. CDR3 length: 18 residues. V lost 5 bases to trimming and J lost 0 bases; unmatched junction nucleotides: 8. The germline V gene encodes CDR1 SEHNR and CDR2 FQNEAQ (reference sequence). The CDR3 DNA reads as TGTGCCAGCAGCCCCCCGGGACAGGGACGCTCTGGGGCCAACGTCCTGACTTTC. Translated, it gives CASSPPGQGRSGANVLTF.

Comment on this clonotype: At one end, the junction sequence differs from germline, possibly due to a read error. J is TRBJ2-1 and V is TRBV7-7, with unresolved D. The CDR3 sequence is 14 residues long. Looked up from germline, CDR1 is SSHAT and CDR2 is FNYEAQ (reference sequence). The CDR3 sequence: CASSTLGSYNEQFF. CDR3 DNA sequence: TGTGCTAGCAGTACCCTCGGTTCCTACAATGAGCAGTTCTTC. The full variable domain, rest sourced from reference TRBV7-7 and TRBJ2-1, is GAGVSQSPRYKVTKRGQDVTLRCDPISSHATLYWYQQALGQGPEFLTYFNYEAQPDKSGLPSDRFSAERPEGSISTLTIQRTEQRDSAMYRCASSTLGSYNEQFFGPGTRLTVL.

The chain has TRBV11-2 and TRBJ2-3; D call uncertain. The V gene lost 1 base and the J gene lost 4 bases, with 9 bases spanning the gap. Germline V gene lookup returns CDR1 SGHAT and CDR2 FQNNGV. The CDR3 is 14 residues long. CDR3 coding DNA: TGTGCCAGCAGCTTAGTGAACAGCCCAGATACGCAGTATTTT. Translation gives CASSLVNSPDTQYF.

A few counts support this clonotype. V usage is TRBV5-1 and J usage is TRBJ2-5, with unresolved D. CDR1 SGHRS and CDR2 YFSETQ come from the germline V gene. The CDR3 has 13 residues. Deletions cut 0 bases from V and 4 bases from J, with 7 bases between. The CDR3 reads CASSLGVLETQYF. CDR3 sequence (DNA): TGCGCCAGCAGCTTGGGGGTATTAGAGACCCAGTACTTC.

This clonotype showed up just a few times. The chain has TRBV20-1 and TRBJ1-5, with unresolved D. Germline-derived CDR1 and CDR2 are DFQATT and SNEGSKA (reference sequence). Trimming stripped 1 base from V and 0 bases from J, with 10 bases between. The CDR3 loop spans 15 amino acids. CDR3 sequence: CSARGLGISNQPQHF. In DNA form, the CDR3 reads TGCAGTGCTAGAGGGCTGGGGATTAGCAATCAGCCCCAGCATTTT.

This sequence joins TRBV5-1 and TRBJ2-7, with a weak D call TRBD1 (6 bases). The germline gives CDR1 SGHRS, CDR2 YFSETQ. Trimming shortened V by 4 bases and J by 4 bases, and 12 bases separated the two germline ends. CDR3 length: 13 residues. This CDR3 is CASSGTSLYEQYF. DNA of the CDR3: TGCGCCAGCAGCGGGACATCCCTGTACGAGCAGTACTTC.

The chain is built from TRBV7-2 and TRBJ1-2; D may be TRBD1 (5 bases). The V end was cut by 0 bases, the J end by 8 bases, with 19 bases between. Germline V gives CDR1 SGHTA, CDR2 FQGNSA. There are 16 residues in the CDR3. This chain's CDR3 is CASSLAPFRGAEGYTF. The CDR3 DNA sequence: TGTGCCAGCAGCTTAGCGCCGTTTCGGGGCGCGGAAGGCTACACCTTC.

The chain employs TRBV20-1 and TRBJ2-5; D uncertain. This CDR3 comprises 12 residues. V was trimmed by 3 bases and J by 4 bases, leaving 9 bases between them. Germline CDR1 DFQATT, CDR2 SNEGSKA (reference sequence). The CDR3 loop reads CSASHRGETQYF. The DNA for the CDR3 is TGCAGTGCTAGTCACAGAGGAGAGACCCAGTACTTC.

The chain combines TRBV20-1 with TRBJ2-1, with 15 positions matching TRBD2. The V gene end was trimmed by 3 bases and the J gene end by 9 bases; junction bases not matched to a gene: 3. Germline V CDR1 and CDR2: DFQATT, SNEGSKA (reference sequence). The CDR3 runs to 14 residues. The CDR3 DNA reads TGCAGTGCTAGGGGGACTAGCGGGAGGACTGAGCAGTTCTTC. It is translated as CSARGTSGRTEQFF.

There are a few counts of this clonotype. This chain connects TRBV20-1 to TRBJ1-6; possibly TRBD1 for D (5 bases). The germline V gene encodes CDR1 DFQATT and CDR2 SNEGSKA (reference sequence). V was pared by 5 bases and J by 10 bases, with 27 bases between. The CDR3 is made up of 17 amino acids. In DNA, the CDR3 is TGCAGTGCTCCCCCCCGATCGGCAGGGTCATTAGGATCACCCCTCCACTTT. It encodes CSAPPRSAGSLGSPLHF.

J is TRBJ2-1 and V is TRBV27, with unresolved D. The CDR3 covers 14 residues. In germline, CDR1 is MNHEY, CDR2 SMNVEV (reference sequence). The germline V and J ends were trimmed by 6 bases and 10 bases, with 19 bases remaining between them. The CDR3 nucleotides are TGTGCCAGCAGAAAAAGTCGAATCCGCGAGGAGCAGTTCTTC. It is translated as CASRKSRIREEQFF.

The sample holds a few counts of this clonotype. The chain is built from TRBV25-1 and TRBJ1-2; D unclear. Germline CDR1 MGHDK, CDR2 SYGVNS. CDR3 length: 13 residues. The V end was cut by 7 bases, the J end by 4 bases, with 13 bases between. The CDR3 loop is CASTPVGSYGYTF. The CDR3 coding sequence is TGTGCCAGCACCCCGGTAGGAAGCTATGGCTACACCTTC.

This clonotype appeared a few times. The chain uses TRBV9 and TRBJ1-1, with D perhaps TRBD1 (5 bases). The CDR3 has 15 amino acids. Germline V gene data show CDR1 as SGDLS and CDR2 as YYNGEE. The V gene lost 1 base and the J gene lost 3 bases, with 13 bases spanning the gap. The CDR3 DNA reads as TGTGCCAGCAGCGTAATGGGGGGAGACGACACTGAAGCTTTCTTT. Translation: CASSVMGGDDTEAFF.

This chain connects TRBV20-1 to TRBJ1-5; the match to TRBD1 covers 7 bases. The germline V gene encodes CDR1 DFQATT and CDR2 SNEGSKA (reference sequence). This CDR3 has 14 amino acids. V gave up 4 bases and J gave up 4 bases; unmatched junction bases: 7. This CDR3 reads CSATQGDSNQPQHF. The DNA for the CDR3 is TGCAGTGCTACCCAAGGGGACAGTAATCAGCCCCAGCATTTT.

This clonotype came up once. The V gene is TRBV19, the J gene TRBJ2-7; 8 bases fit TRBD1. Germline V lookup: CDR1 LNHDA, CDR2 SQIVND (reference sequence). The CDR3 has 15 residues. V shed 2 bases, J shed 2 bases, and the junction held 5 bases outside the gene matches. The CDR3 here is CASSIKLDRAYEQYF. CDR3 DNA: TGTGCCAGTAGTATAAAGCTGGACAGGGCCTACGAGCAGTACTTC. The whole variable domain, filled in from reference TRBV19 and TRBJ2-7, reads DGGITQSPKYLFRKEGQNVTLSCEQNLNHDAMYWYRQDPGQGLRLIYYSQIVNDFQKGDIAEGYSVSREKKESFPLTVTSAQKNPTAFYLCASSIKLDRAYEQYFGPGTRLTVT.

The rearrangement uses TRBV19 and TRBJ1-5; the D gene is possibly TRBD1 (6 bases). CDR1 and CDR2 from the germline V gene are LNHDA and SQIVND (reference sequence). The V gene lost 6 bases and the J gene lost 9 bases, with 12 bases spanning the gap. CDR3 length equals 12 residues. This CDR3 is CASRLGAGPQHF. The CDR3 DNA follows: TGTGCCAGTAGGTTGGGGGCCGGGCCCCAGCATTTT.